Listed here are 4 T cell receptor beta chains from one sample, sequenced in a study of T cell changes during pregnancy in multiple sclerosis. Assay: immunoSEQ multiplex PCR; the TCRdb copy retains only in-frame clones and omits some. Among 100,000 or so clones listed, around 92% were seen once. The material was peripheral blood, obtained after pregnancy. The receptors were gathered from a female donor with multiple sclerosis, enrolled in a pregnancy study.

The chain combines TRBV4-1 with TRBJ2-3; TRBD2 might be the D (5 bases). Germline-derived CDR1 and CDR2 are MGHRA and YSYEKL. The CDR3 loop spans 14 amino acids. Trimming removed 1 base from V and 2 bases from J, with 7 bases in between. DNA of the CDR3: TGCGCCAGCAGCCAAGTAGCGTCCACAGATACGCAGTATTTT. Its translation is CASSQVASTDTQYF.

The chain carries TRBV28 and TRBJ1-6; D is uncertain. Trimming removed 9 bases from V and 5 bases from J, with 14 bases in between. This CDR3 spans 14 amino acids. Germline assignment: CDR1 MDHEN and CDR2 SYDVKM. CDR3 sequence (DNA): TGTGCCAGTCGGAGGGAGATGAATAATTCACCCCTCCACTTT. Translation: CASRREMNNSPLHF.

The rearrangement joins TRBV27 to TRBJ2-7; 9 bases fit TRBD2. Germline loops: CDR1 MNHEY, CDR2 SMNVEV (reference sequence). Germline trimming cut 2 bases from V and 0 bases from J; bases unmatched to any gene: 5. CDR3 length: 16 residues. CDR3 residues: CASSLIGGGASYEQYF. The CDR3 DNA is TGTGCCAGCAGTTTAATTGGCGGGGGGGCCTCCTACGAGCAGTACTTC.

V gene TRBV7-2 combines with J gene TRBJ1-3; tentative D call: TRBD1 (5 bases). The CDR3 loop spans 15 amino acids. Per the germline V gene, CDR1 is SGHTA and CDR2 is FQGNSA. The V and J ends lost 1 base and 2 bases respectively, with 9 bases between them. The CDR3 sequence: CASSLVAGTGNTIYF. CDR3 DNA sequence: TGTGCCAGCAGCTTAGTGGCAGGGACTGGAAACACCATATATTTT.